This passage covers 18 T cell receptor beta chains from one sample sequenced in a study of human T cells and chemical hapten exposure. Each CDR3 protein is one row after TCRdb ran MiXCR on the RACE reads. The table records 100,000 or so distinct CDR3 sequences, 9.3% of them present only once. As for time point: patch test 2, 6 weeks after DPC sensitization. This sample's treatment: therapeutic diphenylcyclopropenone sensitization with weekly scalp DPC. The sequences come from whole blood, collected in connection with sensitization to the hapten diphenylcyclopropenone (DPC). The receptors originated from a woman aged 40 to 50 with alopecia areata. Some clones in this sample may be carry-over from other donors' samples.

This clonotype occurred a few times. The DNA for the CDR3 is TGTGCCAGCAGGCCGTCAAGAGGAGCAGAACTGGAGACCCAGTACTTC. Its translation: CASRPSRGAELETQYF. This chain connects TRBV28 to TRBJ2-5; no firm D call. In germline, CDR1 is MDHEN, CDR2 SYDVKM. The germline V and J ends were trimmed by 6 bases and 5 bases, with 22 bases remaining between them. There are 16 residues in the CDR3.

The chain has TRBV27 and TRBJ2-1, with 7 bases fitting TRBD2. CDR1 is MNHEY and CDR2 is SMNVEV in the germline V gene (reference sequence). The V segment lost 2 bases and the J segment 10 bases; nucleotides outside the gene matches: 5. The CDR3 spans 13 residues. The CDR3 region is CASSLSGAGEQFF. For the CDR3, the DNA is TGTGCCAGCAGTTTAAGCGGGGCAGGAGAGCAGTTCTTC.

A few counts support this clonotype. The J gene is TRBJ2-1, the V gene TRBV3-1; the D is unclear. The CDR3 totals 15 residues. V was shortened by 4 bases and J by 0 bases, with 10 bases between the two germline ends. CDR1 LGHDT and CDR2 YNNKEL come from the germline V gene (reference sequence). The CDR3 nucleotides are TGTGCCAGCAGCCGAGGACCGGGCTCCTACAATGAGCAGTTCTTC. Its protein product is CASSRGPGSYNEQFF.

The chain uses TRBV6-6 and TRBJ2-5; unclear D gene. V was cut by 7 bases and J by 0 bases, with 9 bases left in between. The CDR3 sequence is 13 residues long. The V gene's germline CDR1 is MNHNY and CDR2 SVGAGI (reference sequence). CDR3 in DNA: TGTGCCAGCATCAACAGCAACCAAGAGACCCAGTACTTC. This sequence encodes CASINSNQETQYF.

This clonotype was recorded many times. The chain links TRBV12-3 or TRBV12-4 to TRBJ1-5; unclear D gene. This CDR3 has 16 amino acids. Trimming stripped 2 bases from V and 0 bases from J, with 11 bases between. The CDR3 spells CASSLYSENSNQPQHF. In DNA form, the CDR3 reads TGTGCCAGCAGTTTATATTCTGAGAATAGCAATCAGCCCCAGCATTTT.

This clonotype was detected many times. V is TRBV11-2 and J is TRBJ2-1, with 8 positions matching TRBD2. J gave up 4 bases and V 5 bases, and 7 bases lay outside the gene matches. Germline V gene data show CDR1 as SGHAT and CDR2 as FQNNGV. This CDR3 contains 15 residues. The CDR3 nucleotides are TGTGCCAGCAGCCAGAGGACTAGCAGGTACAATGAGCAGTTCTTC. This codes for CASSQRTSRYNEQFF.

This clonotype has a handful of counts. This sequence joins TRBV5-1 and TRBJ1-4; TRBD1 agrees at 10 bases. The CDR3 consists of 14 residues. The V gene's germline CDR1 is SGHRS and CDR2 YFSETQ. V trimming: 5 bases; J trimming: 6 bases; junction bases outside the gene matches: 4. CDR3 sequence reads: CASSYGTGDEKLFF. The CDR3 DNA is TGCGCCAGCAGTTATGGGACAGGGGATGAAAAACTGTTTTTT.

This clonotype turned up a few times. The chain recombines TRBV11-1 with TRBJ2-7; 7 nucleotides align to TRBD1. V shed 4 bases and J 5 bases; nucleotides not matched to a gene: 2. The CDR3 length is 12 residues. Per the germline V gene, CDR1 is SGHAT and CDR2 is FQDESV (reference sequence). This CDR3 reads CASSSDRDEQYF. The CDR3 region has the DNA TGTGCCAGCAGCTCAGACAGGGACGAGCAGTACTTC. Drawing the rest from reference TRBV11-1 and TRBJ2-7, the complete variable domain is EAEVAQSPRYKITEKSQAVAFWCDPISGHATLYWYRQILGQGPELLVQFQDESVVDDSQLPKDRFSAERLKGVDSTLKIQPAELGDSAMYLCASSSDRDEQYFGPGTRLTVT.

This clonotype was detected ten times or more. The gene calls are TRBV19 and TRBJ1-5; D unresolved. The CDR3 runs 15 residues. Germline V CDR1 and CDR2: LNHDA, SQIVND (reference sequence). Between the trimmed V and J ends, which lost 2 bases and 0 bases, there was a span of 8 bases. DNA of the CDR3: TGTGCCAGTAGTATAACAGACTATAGCAATCAGCCCCAGCATTTT. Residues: CASSITDYSNQPQHF.

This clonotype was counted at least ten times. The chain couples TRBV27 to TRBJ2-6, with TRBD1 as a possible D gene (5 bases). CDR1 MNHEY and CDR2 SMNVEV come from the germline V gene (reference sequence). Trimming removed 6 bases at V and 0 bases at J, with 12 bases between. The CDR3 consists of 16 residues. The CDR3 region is CASRRQQGSGANVLTF. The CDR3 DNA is TGTGCCAGCAGGCGACAGCAGGGCTCTGGGGCCAACGTCCTGACTTTC.

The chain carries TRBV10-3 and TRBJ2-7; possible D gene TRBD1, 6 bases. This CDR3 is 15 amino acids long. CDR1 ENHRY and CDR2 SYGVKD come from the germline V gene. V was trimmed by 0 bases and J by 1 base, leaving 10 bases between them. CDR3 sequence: CAISESDSLSYEQYF. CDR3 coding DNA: TGTGCCATCAGTGAGTCGGACAGTTTATCCTACGAGCAGTACTTC.

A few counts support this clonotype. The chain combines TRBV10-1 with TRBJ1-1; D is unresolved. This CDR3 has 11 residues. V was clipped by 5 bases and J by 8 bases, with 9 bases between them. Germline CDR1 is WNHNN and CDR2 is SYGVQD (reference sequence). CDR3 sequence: CASSQALEAFF. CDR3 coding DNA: TGCGCCAGCAGTCAGGCGTTGGAAGCTTTCTTT.

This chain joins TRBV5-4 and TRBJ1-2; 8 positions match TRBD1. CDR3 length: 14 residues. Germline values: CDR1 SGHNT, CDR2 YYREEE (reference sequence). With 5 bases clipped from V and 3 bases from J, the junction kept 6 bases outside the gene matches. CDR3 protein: CASRRTGSDYGYTF. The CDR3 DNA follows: TGTGCCAGCAGACGGACAGGGTCGGACTATGGCTACACCTTC.

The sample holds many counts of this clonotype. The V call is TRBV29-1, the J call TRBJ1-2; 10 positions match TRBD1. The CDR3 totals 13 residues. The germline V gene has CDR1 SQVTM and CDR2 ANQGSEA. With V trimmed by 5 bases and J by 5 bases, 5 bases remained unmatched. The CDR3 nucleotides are TGCAGCGTTAGACAGGGGGCTGGGTATGGCTACACCTTC. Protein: CSVRQGAGYGYTF.

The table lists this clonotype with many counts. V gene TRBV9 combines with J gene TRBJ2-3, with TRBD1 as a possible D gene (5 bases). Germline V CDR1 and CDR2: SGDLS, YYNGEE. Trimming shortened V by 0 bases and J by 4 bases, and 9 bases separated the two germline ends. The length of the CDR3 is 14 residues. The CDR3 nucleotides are TGTGCCAGCAGCGTAGCCTCCAGGGCAGATACGCAGTATTTT. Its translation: CASSVASRADTQYF.

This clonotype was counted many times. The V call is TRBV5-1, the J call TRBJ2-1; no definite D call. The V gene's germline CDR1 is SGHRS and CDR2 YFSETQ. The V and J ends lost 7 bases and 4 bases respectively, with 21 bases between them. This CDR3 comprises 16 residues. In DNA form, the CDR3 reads TGCGCCAGCTCCATACCGGGCTCCCCGCCGTACAATGAGCAGTTCTTC. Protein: CASSIPGSPPYNEQFF.

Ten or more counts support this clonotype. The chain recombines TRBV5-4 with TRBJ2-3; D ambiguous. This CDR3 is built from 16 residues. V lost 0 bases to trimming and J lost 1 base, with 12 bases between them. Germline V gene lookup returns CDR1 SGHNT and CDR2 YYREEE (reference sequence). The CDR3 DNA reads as TGTGCCAGCAGCTTGGCCAGCACCGGCCGCACAGATACGCAGTATTTT. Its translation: CASSLASTGRTDTQYF.

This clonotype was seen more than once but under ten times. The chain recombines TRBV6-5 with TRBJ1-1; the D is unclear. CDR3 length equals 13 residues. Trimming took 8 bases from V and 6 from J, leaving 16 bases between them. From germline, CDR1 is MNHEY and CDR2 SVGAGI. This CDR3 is CASQGTSGAEAFF. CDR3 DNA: TGTGCCAGCCAAGGTACGAGTGGCGCTGAAGCTTTCTTT.